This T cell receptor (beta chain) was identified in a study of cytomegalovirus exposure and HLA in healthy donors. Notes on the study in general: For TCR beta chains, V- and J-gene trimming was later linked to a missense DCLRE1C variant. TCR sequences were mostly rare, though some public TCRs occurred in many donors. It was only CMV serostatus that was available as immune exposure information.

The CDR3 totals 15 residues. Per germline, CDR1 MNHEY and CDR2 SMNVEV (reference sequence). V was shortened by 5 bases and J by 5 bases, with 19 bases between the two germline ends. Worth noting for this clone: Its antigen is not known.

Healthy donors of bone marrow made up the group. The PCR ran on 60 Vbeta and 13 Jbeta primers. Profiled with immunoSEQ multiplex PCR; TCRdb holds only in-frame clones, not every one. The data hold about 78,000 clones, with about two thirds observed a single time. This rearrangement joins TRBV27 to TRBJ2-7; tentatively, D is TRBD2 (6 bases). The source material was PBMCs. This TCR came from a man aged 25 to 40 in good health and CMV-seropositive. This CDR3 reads CASSRPPRAGNEQYF. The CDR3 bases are TGTGCCAGCAGTCGCCCCCCTAGGGCGGGGAACGAGCAGTACTTC.